One and the same sample provided the 29 T cell receptor beta chains below, sequenced in a study of T cell responses to AZD1222 COVID-19 vaccine. Sequencing used immunoSEQ multiplex PCR; TCRdb keeps in-frame clones, though not all of them. Of fewer than 110,000 clones in the sample, around 90% were seen once. Sequenced material: peripheral blood, taken 28 days after the second AZD1222 dose. Receptors originate from an adult who received the AZD1222 COVID-19 vaccine.

This sequence joins TRBV24-1 and TRBJ1-2, with D maybe TRBD1 (5 bases). V was clipped by 3 bases and J by 6 bases, with 10 bases between them. The germline V gene has CDR1 KGHDR and CDR2 SFDVKD. CDR3 size: 13 residues. This CDR3 is CATSDPGTDGYTF. CDR3 coding DNA: TGTGCCACCAGTGATCCCGGGACGGATGGCTACACCTTC.

V and J are TRBV29-1 and TRBJ1-3; D not resolved. The CDR3 consists of 13 residues. V was cut by 6 bases and J by 6 bases, with 15 bases left in between. CDR1 and CDR2 (germline): SQVTM, ANQGSEA. DNA of the CDR3: TGCAGCGTCCTTTCCTATTCCGCAAACACCATATATTTT. Residues: CSVLSYSANTIYF.

The chain couples TRBV7-2 to TRBJ2-1; D gene uncertain. Trimming cost V 5 bases and J 3 bases, with 5 bases left between them. In germline, CDR1 is SGHTA, CDR2 FQGNSA. This CDR3 spans 12 amino acids. CDR3 sequence reads: CASSAYYNEQFF. The CDR3 DNA is TGTGCCAGCAGCGCCTACTACAATGAGCAGTTCTTC.

This rearrangement joins TRBV4-3 to TRBJ2-1; a weak D match, TRBD2 (6 bases). Trimming pared 2 bases from V and 6 bases from J, leaving 8 bases between. CDR3 length: 13 amino acids. CDR1 is LGHNA and CDR2 is YSLEER in the germline V gene. Here the CDR3 reads CASSQIGSNEQFF. The CDR3 bases are TGCGCCAGCAGCCAAATCGGGAGCAATGAGCAGTTCTTC.

The rearrangement uses TRBV24-1 and TRBJ2-7; D is undetermined. V lost 8 bases to trimming and J lost 0 bases, with 7 bases between them. This CDR3 region has 12 residues. CDR1 and CDR2 (germline): KGHDR, SFDVKD. CDR3 sequence reads: CATMGSSYEQYF. The CDR3 DNA reads as TGTGCCACCATGGGCAGCTCCTACGAGCAGTACTTC.

The rearrangement links TRBV6-6 to TRBJ2-1; TRBD2 aligns across 10 bases. This CDR3 region has 13 residues. Germline V lookup: CDR1 MNHNY, CDR2 SVGAGI (reference sequence). V was clipped by 6 bases and J by 15 bases; unmatched bases: 11. This CDR3 is CASRGAGGSVWFF. The CDR3 DNA sequence: TGTGCCAGCAGGGGAGCGGGAGGGTCCGTATGGTTCTTC.

The V call is TRBV27, the J call TRBJ1-3; D not certain. The CDR3 totals 14 residues. Deletions cut 4 bases from V and 6 bases from J, with 13 bases between. Germline V gives CDR1 MNHEY, CDR2 SMNVEV (reference sequence). Written as DNA, the CDR3 is TGTGCCAGCAGTTCGGGCTTGCTGGCAAACACCATATATTTT. It codes for CASSSGLLANTIYF.

The rearrangement joins TRBV11-2 to TRBJ2-5; D is uncertain. Germline-derived CDR1 and CDR2 are SGHAT and FQNNGV. The CDR3 length is 13 residues. Trimming removed 5 bases from V and 4 bases from J, with 11 bases in between. The CDR3 region has the DNA TGTGCCAGCAGCCCGGTAAGGGTAGAGACCCAGTACTTC. This encodes CASSPVRVETQYF.

This clone was recorded only once. The rearrangement uses TRBV5-1 and TRBJ1-1, with D unclear. The CDR3 sequence is 15 residues long. V dropped 4 bases and J dropped 1 base, with 14 bases sitting between them. The germline V gene has CDR1 SGHRS and CDR2 YFSETQ. CDR3 loop: CASSPPGETNTEAFF. CDR3 in DNA: TGCGCCAGCAGCCCGCCGGGAGAAACGAACACTGAAGCTTTCTTT. The full variable domain, with the rest looked up from reference TRBV5-1 and TRBJ1-1, is KAGVTQTPRYLIKTRGQQVTLSCSPISGHRSVSWYQQTPGQGLQFLFEYFSETQRNKGNFPGRFSGRQFSNSRSEMNVSTLELGDSALYLCASSPPGETNTEAFFGQGTRLTVV.

V and J are TRBV7-9 and TRBJ1-5; D is possibly TRBD1 (5 bases). V lost 5 bases and J 2 bases, leaving 13 bases between the germline ends. CDR1 is SEHNR, CDR2 FQNEAQ, per germline (reference sequence). CDR3 size: 15 residues. The CDR3 DNA reads TGTGCCAGCAGCCCACCAGGGAGGGGCAATCAGCCCCAGCATTTT. It translates to CASSPPGRGNQPQHF.

This chain uses TRBV4-3 with TRBJ2-5; tentatively, D is TRBD1 (8 bases). The CDR3 has 15 amino acids. Trimming cost V 3 bases and J 4 bases, with 15 bases left between them. The germline CDR1 and CDR2 sequences are LGHNA and YSLEER. The CDR3 region has the DNA TGCGCCAGCAGCCAGAGGACAGGGAGGGGAGAGACCCAGTACTTC. It encodes CASSQRTGRGETQYF.

This clone was detected only once. J is TRBJ1-6 and V is TRBV5-5; D perhaps matches TRBD1 (5 bases). V lost 0 bases and J 6 bases, leaving 10 bases between the germline ends. CDR3 length: 15 amino acids. Germline values: CDR1 SGHKS, CDR2 YYEKEE (reference sequence). This chain's CDR3 is CASSLEMQGNSPLHF. Here the CDR3 DNA reads TGTGCCAGCAGCTTGGAGATGCAGGGTAATTCACCCCTCCACTTT.

In its sample, this clone was seen once. V usage is TRBV29-1 and J usage is TRBJ1-2; no reliable D call. The germline V and J ends were trimmed by 4 bases and 0 bases, with 12 bases remaining between them. Germline CDR1 and CDR2: SQVTM and ANQGSEA. The CDR3 loop spans 14 amino acids. CDR3 region: CSVVDGMSNYGYTF. The CDR3, as DNA: TGCAGCGTTGTGGACGGAATGTCTAACTATGGCTACACCTTC. The full variable domain, in which reference TRBV29-1 and TRBJ1-2 provide the parts outside the CDR3, is SAVISQKPSRDICQRGTSLTIQCQVDSQVTMMFWYRQQPGQSLTLIATANQGSEATYESGFVIDKFPISRPNLTFSTLTVSNMSPEDSSIYLCSVVDGMSNYGYTFGSGTRLTVV.

This clone is a singleton in its sample. V and J are TRBV29-1 and TRBJ2-3; either TRBD1 or TRBD2 may supply D (5 bases each). The germline CDR1 and CDR2 sequences are SQVTM and ANQGSEA. Trimming took 4 bases from V and 2 from J, leaving 10 bases between them. The CDR3 runs to 13 residues. This chain's CDR3 is CSVAIGATDTQYF. The CDR3 nucleotides are TGCAGCGTTGCAATCGGGGCCACAGATACGCAGTATTTT.

The chain carries TRBV5-6 and TRBJ1-5, with a possible D match to TRBD1 (5 bases). V was shortened by 0 bases and J by 0 bases, with 10 bases between the two germline ends. The germline CDR1 and CDR2 sequences are SGHDT and YYEEEE. The CDR3 loop spans 16 amino acids. As DNA, the CDR3 is TGTGCCAGCAGCTTGGCCGGGGGGTATAGCAATCAGCCCCAGCATTTT. As protein: CASSLAGGYSNQPQHF.

The chain couples TRBV20-1 to TRBJ1-5, with D hard to call. The V end lost 3 bases, the J end lost 4 bases, and 13 bases lay between the germline ends. The length of the CDR3 is 14 residues. The germline V gene encodes CDR1 DFQATT and CDR2 SNEGSKA (reference sequence). CDR3 in DNA: TGCAGTGCTAGTCGGGCTACAGAGAATCAGCCCCAGCATTTT. It encodes CSASRATENQPQHF.

The chain is built from TRBV3-1 (or the pseudogene TRBV3-2) and TRBJ2-3; no clear D. Germline lookup yields CDR1 LGHDT and CDR2 YNNKEL (reference sequence). This CDR3 comprises 15 residues. The V end lost 1 base, the J end lost 4 bases, and 12 bases lay between the germline ends. The CDR3 protein is CASSQALRLPDTQYF. The CDR3 DNA sequence: TGTGCCAGCAGCCAAGCGTTGAGACTCCCAGATACGCAGTATTTT.

This chain connects TRBV27 to TRBJ2-7, with D tentatively TRBD1 (5 bases). The CDR3 sequence is 15 residues long. In germline, CDR1 is MNHEY, CDR2 SMNVEV (reference sequence). With 1 base removed from V and 0 bases from J, the gap between germline ends came to 10 bases. The CDR3 is CASSLWAGPSYEQYF. CDR3 nucleotides: TGTGCCAGCAGTTTATGGGCAGGGCCCTCCTACGAGCAGTACTTC.

The rearrangement links TRBV6-5 to TRBJ1-3; 9 bases fit TRBD1. With V trimmed by 1 base and J by 6 bases, 4 bases remained unmatched. Per germline, CDR1 MNHEY and CDR2 SVGAGI. This CDR3 spans 15 amino acids. The CDR3 sequence is CASSYYRGLKNTIYF. In nucleotides, the CDR3 is TGTGCCAGCAGTTACTACAGGGGGCTGAAAAACACCATATATTTT.

The rearrangement uses TRBV5-4 and TRBJ2-1, with D possibly matching TRBD2 (5 bases). V was cut by 1 base and J by 8 bases, with 10 bases left in between. Germline V lookup: CDR1 SGHNT, CDR2 YYREEE (reference sequence). The CDR3 length is 13 residues. The CDR3 spells CASSLIEEDEQFF. CDR3 coding DNA: TGTGCCAGCAGCTTGATCGAGGAGGATGAGCAGTTCTTC.

The chain carries TRBV4-3 and TRBJ1-5; D is ambiguous. CDR1 and CDR2 from the germline V gene are LGHNA and YSLEER. Trimming pared 0 bases from V and 7 bases from J, leaving 10 bases between. The CDR3 spans 14 residues. CDR3 loop: CASSQDRGIQPQHF. CDR3 in DNA: TGCGCCAGCAGCCAAGATCGGGGTATCCAGCCCCAGCATTTT.

V and J are TRBV30 and TRBJ1-1, with D possibly being TRBD1 (5 bases). The V and J ends lost 0 bases and 5 bases respectively, with 10 bases between them. Germline-derived CDR1 and CDR2 are GTSNPN and SVGIG (reference sequence). This CDR3 has 13 amino acids. CDR3 amino acids: CAWSVLGQTEAFF. The DNA of the CDR3 is TGTGCCTGGAGTGTATTGGGGCAGACTGAAGCTTTCTTT. Looking up the rest from reference TRBV30 and TRBJ1-1 gives the full variable domain: SQTIHQWPATLVQPVGSPLSLECTVEGTSNPNLYWYRQAAGRGLQLLFYSVGIGQISSEVPQNLSASRPQDRQFILSSKKLLLSDSGFYLCAWSVLGQTEAFFGQGTRLTVV.

V is TRBV7-2 and J is TRBJ2-6; D call uncertain. V was shortened by 2 bases and J by 3 bases, with 5 bases between the two germline ends. There are 14 residues in the CDR3. The V gene's germline CDR1 is SGHTA and CDR2 FQGNSA. The CDR3, as DNA: TGTGCCAGCAGCTTAAAGAGTGGGGCCAACGTCCTGACTTTC. Its protein is CASSLKSGANVLTF.

This clone was seen just once. The chain couples TRBV7-9 to TRBJ2-5; TRBD1 agrees at 11 bases. Looked up from germline, CDR1 is SEHNR and CDR2 is FQNEAQ (reference sequence). The V and J ends lost 4 bases and 2 bases, in that order; junction bases with no gene match: 12. The CDR3 spans 18 residues. Here the CDR3 DNA reads TGTGCCAGCAGCTCCGGACAGGGGGCCCCTGTGGTGCAAGAGACCCAGTACTTC. It codes for CASSSGQGAPVVQETQYF.

The chain couples TRBV5-6 to TRBJ2-2; D remains ambiguous. Germline lookup yields CDR1 SGHDT and CDR2 YYEEEE. The CDR3 spans 16 residues. The V end lost 0 bases, the J end lost 6 bases, and 15 bases lay between the germline ends. CDR3 DNA: TGTGCCAGCAGCTTGGCGCTAAGTTCCACCGCCGGGGAGCTGTTTTTT. It specifies CASSLALSSTAGELFF.

The chain combines TRBV6-5 with TRBJ2-7; 10 bases match TRBD1. V lost 6 bases to trimming and J lost 5 bases; unmatched junction nucleotides: 4. Per germline, CDR1 MNHEY and CDR2 SVGAGI. The length of the CDR3 is 13 residues. This chain's CDR3 is CASRRQGADEQYF. CDR3 bases: TGTGCCAGCAGACGACAGGGGGCGGACGAGCAGTACTTC.

This clone was counted once. The chain's CDR3 is CASSLGTGYEQYF. The CDR3 DNA is TGTGCCAGCAGCTTGGGGACAGGATACGAGCAGTACTTC. The chain recombines TRBV5-4 with TRBJ2-7; the match to TRBD1 covers 7 bases. This CDR3 is 13 amino acids long. In germline, CDR1 is SGHNT, CDR2 YYREEE (reference sequence). J was trimmed by 4 bases and V by 0 bases; bases with no gene match: 1.

In its sample, this clone was seen once. The chain employs TRBV11-2 and TRBJ2-7, with 8 nucleotides matching TRBD1. CDR1 is SGHAT, CDR2 FQNNGV, per germline. The CDR3 loop spans 14 amino acids. The V and J ends lost 5 bases and 0 bases, in that order; junction bases with no gene match: 3. The CDR3 sequence is CASSLGQASYEQYF. The CDR3, as DNA: TGTGCCAGCAGCCTGGGACAGGCCTCCTACGAGCAGTACTTC. The full variable domain, rest sourced from reference TRBV11-2 and TRBJ2-7, is EAGVAQSPRYKIIEKRQSVAFWCNPISGHATLYWYQQILGQGPKLLIQFQNNGVVDDSQLPKDRFSAERLKGVDSTLKIQPAKLEDSAVYLCASSLGQASYEQYFGPGTRLTVT.

This clone appeared a few times. This chain links TRBV29-1 with TRBJ2-7, with D perhaps assigned TRBD1 or TRBD2 (5 bases each). CDR3 length equals 13 residues. Per germline, CDR1 SQVTM and CDR2 ANQGSEA. V was clipped by 5 bases and J by 0 bases, with 11 bases between them. CDR3 sequence reads: CSVYGGPSYEQYF. DNA of the CDR3: TGCAGCGTTTATGGGGGACCCTCCTACGAGCAGTACTTC.